The T cell receptor (beta chain) under discussion was sequenced for a study of blood T cell repertoires in COVID-19. Clones were sequenced by immunoSEQ multiplex PCR, and TCRdb holds only the in-frame ones, with some missing. The data hold 80,000 to 95,000 clones, with under 80% observed a single time. V shed 10 bases and J shed 8 bases, with 14 bases lying between them. Germline loops: CDR1 MDHEN, CDR2 SYDVKM. This CDR3 is 11 amino acids long. The receptor comes from a woman older than 75 with active or convalescent COVID-19. Material for sequencing was peripheral blood. This chain uses TRBV28 with TRBJ1-2; D possibly corresponds to TRBD1 (6 bases). CDR3 coding DNA: TGTGCCACCGGACAGCCCGGAGGCTACACCTTC. Translation: CATGQPGGYTF.